Listed here are 20 T cell receptor beta chains from one sample, sequenced in a study of cytomegalovirus exposure and HLA in healthy donors. Amplification used 60 Vbeta primers and 13 Jbeta primers. TCRdb's copy holds only in-frame clones and misses some; the assay was immunoSEQ multiplex PCR. The sample lists more than 95,000 clones; about four fifths were seen once. Sequenced sample: PBMCs. These receptors all come from a female donor in good health and CMV-seropositive.

In its sample, this clone was seen a few times. The chain employs TRBV27 and TRBJ2-5; the D gene is possibly TRBD1 (5 bases). CDR1 MNHEY and CDR2 SMNVEV come from the germline V gene (reference sequence). The CDR3 totals 13 residues. The ends were cut back, 2 bases at V and 4 bases at J, with 8 bases in the middle. CDR3 in amino acids: CASSLQGLETQYF. CDR3 coding DNA: TGTGCCAGCAGTTTACAGGGTCTAGAGACCCAGTACTTC.

V is TRBV23-1 and J is TRBJ2-5; 11 bases agree with TRBD1. The J call could be wrong; TRBJ2-7 is a better fit for the DNA end. TRBV23-1 carries the ORF label, with uncertain function. The CDR3 contains 15 residues. The CDR3 sequence is CASSLGTGGSYEQYF. CDR3 sequence (DNA): TGCGCCAGCAGTCTCGGGACAGGGGGATCCTACGAGCAGTACTTC.

A single count supports this clone. The chain uses TRBV5-1 and TRBJ2-1; TRBD2 matches 13 bases. V lost 3 bases and J lost 4; bases outside the gene matches: 7. Looked up from germline, CDR1 is SGHRS and CDR2 is YFSETQ. This CDR3 has 17 amino acids. For the CDR3, the DNA is TGCGCCAGCAGCTACGGGACTAGCGGGGTTGGTTACAATGAGCAGTTCTTC. Translating gives CASSYGTSGVGYNEQFF. Full variable domain (outside the CDR3, taken from reference TRBV5-1 and TRBJ2-1): KAGVTQTPRYLIKTRGQQVTLSCSPISGHRSVSWYQQTPGQGLQFLFEYFSETQRNKGNFPGRFSGRQFSNSRSEMNVSTLELGDSALYLCASSYGTSGVGYNEQFFGPGTRLTVL.

This clone has just a few counts. The CDR3 DNA is TGTGCCAGCTCACCAAATCATTGGAGCTCTGGAAACACCATATATTTT. Translating it yields CASSPNHWSSGNTIYF. The chain is built from TRBV18 and TRBJ1-3; D call uncertain. CDR1 and CDR2 from the germline V gene are KGHSH and LQKENI. The CDR3 has 16 residues. Trimming took off 2 bases at V and 0 bases at J, with 11 bases between the two ends.

The chain employs TRBV27 and TRBJ2-3; 9 bases align to TRBD2. The germline V gene encodes CDR1 MNHEY and CDR2 SMNVEV (reference sequence). J gave up 1 base and V 10 bases, and 6 bases lay outside the gene matches. This CDR3 region has 14 residues. The CDR3 loop reads CATKREVRTDTQYF. In DNA form, the CDR3 reads TGTGCCACCAAGCGGGAGGTCCGCACAGATACGCAGTATTTT.

This chain connects TRBV5-1 to TRBJ2-1; D not resolved. The CDR3 is 15 residues long. The germline V gene has CDR1 SGHRS and CDR2 YFSETQ. V lost 8 bases to trimming and J lost 4 bases, with 19 bases between them. For the CDR3, the DNA is TGCGCCAGTCATATGGGTCTAGACCGATACAATGAGCAGTTCTTC. It codes for CASHMGLDRYNEQFF.

This clone turned up a few times. This chain links TRBV4-1 with TRBJ2-4; D perhaps matches TRBD2 (6 bases). CDR1 and CDR2 (germline): MGHRA, YSYEKL. The CDR3 contains 17 residues. V shed 0 bases and J shed 4 bases, with 16 bases lying between them. CDR3 nucleotides: TGCGCCAGCAGCCAAGAAGTCCGGGGGAGTTGGAAAAACATTCAGTACTTC. It yields the protein CASSQEVRGSWKNIQYF.

A single count supports this clone. The rearrangement links TRBV14 to TRBJ1-2; TRBD1 matches 9 bases. The V and J ends lost 2 bases and 8 bases, in that order; junction bases with no gene match: 15. The CDR3 is made up of 17 amino acids. Germline V gene lookup returns CDR1 SGHDN and CDR2 FVKESK. The CDR3 nucleotides are TGTGCCAGCAGCCAATGGGGCCAAACAGGGGGCGTAGGAGGCTACACCTTC. Residues: CASSQWGQTGGVGGYTF. Together with reference TRBV14 and TRBJ1-2, the CDR3 gives the full variable domain: EAGVTQFPSHSVIEKGQTVTLRCDPISGHDNLYWYRRVMGKEIKFLLHFVKESKQDESGMPNNRFLAERTGGTYSTLKVQPAELEDSGVYFCASSQWGQTGGVGGYTFGSGTRLTVV.

Only a few counts were recorded for this clone. The J gene is TRBJ2-1, the V gene TRBV19, with 11 nucleotides matching TRBD2. With 5 bases clipped from V and 5 bases from J, the junction kept 5 bases outside the gene matches. CDR3 length: 15 amino acids. Germline V gene data show CDR1 as LNHDA and CDR2 as SQIVND (reference sequence). DNA for the CDR3: TGTGCCAGTAGTGGCGGGACTAGCGGCCACAATGAGCAGTTCTTC. Its protein is CASSGGTSGHNEQFF.

This clone came up a few times. The chain combines TRBV19 with TRBJ1-5; a possible D gene is TRBD1 (6 bases). The CDR3 contains 13 residues. Germline V gene data show CDR1 as LNHDA and CDR2 as SQIVND (reference sequence). The ends were cut back, 4 bases at V and 11 bases at J, with 15 bases in the middle. The CDR3 here is CASSTQGDRSQHF. The CDR3 DNA is TGTGCCAGTAGTACACAGGGAGACAGGTCCCAGCATTTT.

The chain is built from TRBV6-1 and TRBJ2-7, with a weak D call TRBD2 (5 bases). Germline V CDR1 and CDR2: MNHNS, SASEGT. The V gene lost 0 bases and the J gene lost 2 bases, with 14 bases spanning the gap. The CDR3 has 16 residues. CDR3 sequence: CASSEAADRGTYEQYF. CDR3 in DNA: TGTGCCAGCAGTGAAGCGGCCGATCGAGGGACCTACGAGCAGTACTTC.

The V gene is TRBV27, the J gene TRBJ1-2; D not certain. Trimming cost V 3 bases and J 5 bases, with 10 bases left between them. From germline, CDR1 is MNHEY and CDR2 SMNVEV (reference sequence). The CDR3 contains 13 residues. The CDR3 region is CASSFVGGYGYTF. The DNA of the CDR3 is TGTGCCAGCAGTTTTGTGGGAGGGTATGGCTACACCTTC.

The rearrangement uses TRBV2 and TRBJ1-2, with no clear D. The V and J ends lost 6 bases and 4 bases respectively, with 6 bases between them. Germline loops: CDR1 SNHLY, CDR2 FYNNEI. The CDR3 is made up of 11 amino acids. The CDR3 sequence: CASRDSYGYTF. In DNA form, the CDR3 reads TGTGCCAGCAGAGATAGCTATGGCTACACCTTC.

The chain combines TRBV9 with TRBJ1-5; perhaps TRBD1 as D (6 bases). The CDR3 extends over 15 amino acids. Between the trimmed V and J ends, which lost 4 bases and 4 bases, there was a span of 15 bases. Germline lookup yields CDR1 SGDLS and CDR2 YYNGEE. The CDR3 here is CASSPGGRGNQPQHF. CDR3 nucleotides: TGTGCCAGCAGCCCGGGGGGCAGGGGTAATCAGCCCCAGCATTTT.

Only a few counts were recorded for this clone. The chain joins TRBV7-2 to TRBJ1-1; TRBD1 might be the D (5 bases). Trimming took 1 base from V and 1 from J, leaving 7 bases between them. The germline V gene has CDR1 SGHTA and CDR2 FQGNSA. CDR3 size: 14 residues. The DNA for the CDR3 is TGTGCCAGCAGCTTAGGCGGGACGAACACTGAAGCTTTCTTT. Translation gives CASSLGGTNTEAFF.

V gene TRBV5-1 combines with J gene TRBJ2-7, with 7 nucleotides matching TRBD1. V dropped 3 bases and J dropped 7; count of bases not matched to a gene: 7. The CDR3 has 13 residues. CDR1 is SGHRS, CDR2 YFSETQ, per germline. DNA of the CDR3: TGCGCCAGCAGCTGGTCGGGACAGAGGGAGCAGTACTTC. Protein sequence: CASSWSGQREQYF.

V usage is TRBV30 and J usage is TRBJ1-1; D might be TRBD1 (6 bases). Trimming cost V 2 bases and J 2 bases, with 9 bases left between them. Per germline, CDR1 GTSNPN and CDR2 SVGIG (reference sequence). The CDR3 runs to 13 residues. CDR3 in amino acids: CAWSKDSNTEAFF. DNA for the CDR3: TGTGCCTGGAGTAAGGACAGCAACACTGAAGCTTTCTTT.

V is TRBV7-2 and J is TRBJ2-6; weak D call: TRBD1 (6 bases). Germline assignment: CDR1 SGHTA and CDR2 FQGNSA. CDR3 length equals 16 residues. V lost 5 bases and J 0 bases, leaving 11 bases between the germline ends. Written as DNA, the CDR3 is TGTGCCAGCAGCCCTCAGGGGACCTCTGGGGCCAACGTCCTGACTTTC. This sequence encodes CASSPQGTSGANVLTF.

The chain couples TRBV30 to TRBJ2-3, with 8 nucleotides matching TRBD2. Looked up from germline, CDR1 is GTSNPN and CDR2 is SVGIG (reference sequence). CDR3 size: 19 residues. V lost 5 bases and J lost 0; bases outside the gene matches: 19. DNA of the CDR3: TGTGCCTGGTACGGGGAGATAGGTCGACTAGCGCCTAGCACAGATACGCAGTATTTT. It translates to CAWYGEIGRLAPSTDTQYF.

On this clone itself: Other DNA variants within this sample encode the same CDR3. The chain is built from TRBV5-1 and TRBJ2-1, with D uncertain. Germline CDR1 SGHRS, CDR2 YFSETQ. This CDR3 is 13 amino acids long. The V and J ends lost 4 bases and 3 bases respectively, with 8 bases between them. The CDR3 loop is CASSLGGYNEQFF. CDR3 DNA: TGCGCCAGCAGCCTAGGTGGCTACAATGAGCAGTTCTTC.